A selection of T cell receptor beta chains follows, all from one sample in a study of blood T cell repertoires in COVID-19. Profiling relied on immunoSEQ multiplex PCR, and the TCRdb table lists in-frame clones only, not all of them. In the table there are over 250,000 clones, roughly 87% of which are singletons. What was sequenced was PBMCs or T cells enriched from blood (not recorded which). The receptors were sampled from a woman younger than 30 who had recovered from COVID-19. Both conserved end residues are part of each CDR3. A D gene is named only where the DNA matches it firmly. Clone sizes are given selectively: once, few, many, or a class where the clone is expanded.

V: TRBV29-1; D: TRBD1; size: -; J: TRBJ1-2; CDR3: CSVEDQQGAFYGYTF; DNA: TGCAGCGTTGAAGATCAGCAGGGGGCCTTCTATGGCTACACCTTC
V: TRBV14; D: -; size: -; J: TRBJ2-1; CDR3: CASSQVISPRGHVF; DNA: TGTGCCAGCAGCCAAGTCATAAGCCCTCGGGGTCACGTCTTC
V: TRBV5-4; D: TRBD1; size: -; J: TRBJ2-7; CDR3: CASSLANRGSYEQYF; DNA: TGTGCCAGCAGCTTGGCCAACAGGGGATCCTACGAGCAGTACTTC
V: TRBV11-2; D: TRBD2; size: -; J: TRBJ2-1; CDR3: CASSLTSGGYNEQFF; DNA: TGTGCCAGCAGTCTCACTAGCGGGGGGTACAATGAGCAGTTCTTC
V: TRBV5-1; D: -; size: -; J: TRBJ2-5; CDR3: CASSSGTYPETQYF; DNA: TGCGCCAGCAGCTCGGGGACTTACCCAGAGACCCAGTACTTC
V: TRBV7-2; D: TRBD1; size: -; J: TRBJ2-7; CDR3: CASSQTGSEVYEQYF; DNA: TGTGCCAGCAGCCAGACAGGGAGTGAGGTATACGAGCAGTACTTC
V: TRBV19; D: TRBD1; size: -; J: TRBJ1-4; CDR3: CASSTGQFNEKLFF; DNA: TGTGCCAGTAGTACGGGACAGTTTAATGAAAAACTGTTTTTT
V: TRBV7-8; D: TRBD1; size: -; J: TRBJ2-4; CDR3: CASSLGQGRFGGNIQYF; DNA: TGTGCCAGCAGCTTAGGACAGGGGCGCTTTGGGGGAAACATTCAGTACTTC
V: TRBV14; D: -; size: once; J: TRBJ1-2; CDR3: CASSQESGRGPRLQGYTF; DNA: TGTGCCAGCAGCCAAGAATCGGGTCGGGGTCCACGTTTGCAAGGCTACACCTTC
V: TRBV7-9; D: -; size: once; J: TRBJ1-4; CDR3: CASSLVAIQGRATNEKLFF; DNA: TGTGCCAGCAGCTTAGTGGCCATACAGGGTCGGGCGACTAATGAAAAACTGTTTTTT
V: TRBV6-5; D: TRBD1; size: -; J: TRBJ1-6; CDR3: CASSYSLQGDSPLHF; DNA: TGTGCCAGCAGTTACTCTTTGCAGGGGGATTCACCCCTCCACTTT
V: TRBV7-2; D: TRBD1; size: -; J: TRBJ2-7; CDR3: CASSLAGTGAEQYF; DNA: TGTGCCAGCAGCTTAGCCGGGACAGGGGCCGAGCAGTACTTC
V: TRBV9; D: TRBD2; size: -; J: TRBJ2-3; CDR3: CASSVEAGDFGTDTQYF; DNA: TGTGCCAGCAGCGTTGAAGCGGGAGATTTTGGCACAGATACGCAGTATTTT
V: TRBV28; D: -; size: few; J: TRBJ1-5; CDR3: CASCQRLESFSNQPQHF; DNA: TGTGCCAGCTGTCAGCGATTGGAGTCCTTTAGCAATCAGCCCCAGCATTTT
V: TRBV25-1; D: TRBD2; size: -; J: TRBJ2-7; CDR3: CASSEYKGLSSYEQYF; DNA: TGTGCCAGCAGTGAATACAAGGGACTATCTTCCTACGAGCAGTACTTC